Listed below are T cell receptor beta chains from one sample, sequenced in a study of blood T cell repertoires in COVID-19. Clones were read by immunoSEQ multiplex PCR, and TCRdb kept only the in-frame ones, dropping some. The table lists some 400,000 clones, approximately 89% of them singletons. Sequencing was carried out using peripheral blood. The origin of the receptors is a woman aged 55-69 years with COVID-19, enrolled during active disease. Each CDR3 is given with its conserved first and last residue. Fields, in order: CDR3 protein, CDR3 DNA, D gene, V gene, clone size, J gene. A D gene is named only where the DNA matches it firmly. Expanded clones are given a class, and other clones once, few, many or no size at all.

CSGRDSQNTEAFF,TGCAGCGGGAGGGACAGCCAGAACACTGAAGCTTTCTTT,TRBD1,TRBV29-1,NA,TRBJ1-1
CASSLKGTGNGYTF,TGTGCCAGCAGCTTAAAAGGGACAGGGAACGGCTACACCTTC,TRBD1,TRBV3-1/TRBV3-2,NA,TRBJ1-2
CASSAGGNTEAFF,TGTGCCAGCTCAGCGGGAGGGAACACTGAAGCTTTCTTT,NA,TRBV18,NA,TRBJ1-1
CASSLEADRSTDTQYF,TGCGCCAGCAGCTTGGAAGCGGACCGTAGCACAGATACGCAGTATTTT,NA,TRBV5-1,NA,TRBJ2-3
CASNPRQAQETQYF,TGTGCCAGCAACCCGAGACAGGCACAAGAGACCCAGTACTTC,NA,TRBV2,few,TRBJ2-5
CASGSGAGNTIYF,TGTGCCAGCGGTTCAGGGGCCGGAAACACCATATATTTT,NA,TRBV7-9,NA,TRBJ1-3
CASTLQGIENTEAFF,TGTGCCAGCACCTTACAGGGGATCGAGAACACTGAAGCTTTCTTT,TRBD1,TRBV2,NA,TRBJ1-1
CASSLVIGTGSYEQYF,TGCGCCAGCAGCTTGGTGATAGGCACAGGCTCCTACGAGCAGTACTTC,NA,TRBV5-1,NA,TRBJ2-7
CASSFVLAGGTDTQYF,TGTGCCAGCAGCTTCGTCCTAGCGGGGGGGACGGATACGCAGTATTTT,TRBD2,TRBV5-5,once,TRBJ2-3
CASSLVGTGVPYEQYF,TGTGCCAGCAGCTTAGTAGGGACAGGGGTGCCCTACGAGCAGTACTTC,TRBD1,TRBV7-2,NA,TRBJ2-7
CASRTTGVGNTIYF,TGTGCCAGTAGGACGACAGGGGTTGGAAACACCATATATTTT,TRBD1,TRBV19,once,TRBJ1-3
CASSTRTDNQPQHF,TGTGCCAGTAGTACCCGGACAGACAATCAGCCCCAGCATTTT,NA,TRBV19,NA,TRBJ1-5
CASLTGGSYEQYF,TGTGCCAGTTTGACAGGGGGCTCCTACGAGCAGTACTTC,TRBD1,TRBV28,NA,TRBJ2-7
CASSSGGVNGYTF,TGTGCCAGCAGCTCGGGAGGCGTCAATGGCTACACCTTC,NA,TRBV6-5,NA,TRBJ1-2
CSVRTGTGEKLFF,TGCAGCGTCCGGACCGGGACAGGGGAAAAACTGTTTTTT,TRBD1,TRBV29-1,NA,TRBJ1-4
CASSEQQGWETQYF,TGCGCCAGCAGTGAGCAACAGGGTTGGGAGACCCAGTACTTC,NA,TRBV10-1,NA,TRBJ2-5
CASSPAGQGGTEAFF,TGTGCCAGCTCACCCGCGGGACAGGGGGGGACTGAAGCTTTCTTT,TRBD1,TRBV18,many,TRBJ1-1
CASSESPGQLIEKFF,TGCGCCAGCAGTGAGTCCCCGGGACAGTTAATCGAGAAGTTCTTC,TRBD1,TRBV10-1,NA,TRBJ2-1
CASSAGQGRNEKLFF,TGTGCCAGCAGCGCGGGACAGGGGAGGAATGAAAAACTGTTTTTT,TRBD1,TRBV9,NA,TRBJ1-4
CAWGTGAYEQYF,TGTGCCTGGGGGACCGGGGCCTACGAGCAGTACTTC,NA,TRBV30,NA,TRBJ2-7
CASNEGATNEKLFF,TGTGCCAGTAACGAGGGAGCAACTAATGAAAAACTGTTTTTT,NA,TRBV19,NA,TRBJ1-4
CASSGGMGGNTIYF,TGTGCCAGCAGTGGCGGGATGGGGGGAAACACCATATATTTT,NA,TRBV3-1/TRBV3-2,once,TRBJ1-3
CASRDSGGRYEQYF,TGTGCCAGCAGGGATAGCGGGGGCCGCTACGAGCAGTACTTC,TRBD2,TRBV27,NA,TRBJ2-7
CASSQATAHQAFF,TGTGCCAGCAGCCAAGCGACAGCACACCAAGCTTTCTTT,NA,TRBV3-1/TRBV3-2,NA,TRBJ1-1
CASSTLQGAYNTDTQYF,TGCGCCAGCAGCACGCTACAGGGGGCGTATAACACAGATACGCAGTATTTT,TRBD1,TRBV5-1,NA,TRBJ2-3
CASKLQGTVHTEAFF,TGTGCCAGCAAGTTACAGGGGACGGTCCACACTGAAGCTTTCTTT,TRBD1,TRBV7-8,NA,TRBJ1-1
CASSASGGNTEAFF,TGCGCCAGCAGTGCCTCCGGGGGGAACACTGAAGCTTTCTTT,NA,TRBV10-2,NA,TRBJ1-1
CASSKTGTGEGGYTF,TGTGCCAGCAGCAAAACCGGGACAGGGGAGGGCGGCTACACCTTC,TRBD1,TRBV7-9,NA,TRBJ1-2
CASSFIGTGKGYTF,TGTGCCAGCAGTTTTATCGGGACAGGGAAAGGCTACACCTTC,TRBD1,TRBV28,NA,TRBJ1-2
CAWGGDRMNTEAFF,TGTGCCTGGGGGGGGGACAGAATGAACACTGAAGCTTTCTTT,TRBD1,TRBV30,NA,TRBJ1-1
CASSPQLAGGLDTQYF,TGTGCCAGCAGCCCTCAACTAGCGGGGGGCCTGGATACGCAGTATTTT,TRBD2,TRBV7-3,NA,TRBJ2-3
CASSPRDRSRDQPQHF,TGTGCCAGCTCACCACGCGACCGAAGCCGGGATCAGCCCCAGCATTTT,NA,TRBV18,once,TRBJ1-5
CASSLGRGQGYTF,TGCGCCAGCAGCTTGGGCAGGGGTCAGGGCTACACCTTC,NA,TRBV5-1,NA,TRBJ1-2
CASKFRDGEPQRVYGYTF,TGTGCCAGCAAGTTCCGGGACGGAGAACCCCAGCGGGTCTATGGCTACACCTTC,NA,TRBV6-4,NA,TRBJ1-2
CASSIATGSFSPLHF,TGTGCCAGTAGTATCGCTACAGGGTCCTTCTCACCCCTCCACTTT,NA,TRBV19,NA,TRBJ1-6
CASSYTSYGYTF,TGTGCCAGCAGTTACACGAGCTATGGCTACACCTTC,NA,TRBV6-2/TRBV6-3,NA,TRBJ1-2
CASTNGGEQETQYF,TGCGCCAGCACAAACGGGGGTGAACAAGAGACCCAGTACTTC,NA,TRBV5-1,NA,TRBJ2-5
CASSQSGARGLFF,TGTGCCAGCAGCCAAAGTGGGGCGCGAGGCCTGTTTTTT,NA,TRBV3-1/TRBV3-2,NA,TRBJ1-4
CASSRHPGRGNTIYF,TGTGCCAGCAGTCGACACCCTGGAAGAGGAAACACCATATATTTT,NA,TRBV3-1/TRBV3-2,NA,TRBJ1-3
CASSRGDNLNSPLHF,TGCGCCAGCAGCCGAGGAGATAATCTTAATTCACCCCTCCACTTT,NA,TRBV4-1,NA,TRBJ1-6
CASSLVYGGVTEAFF,TGCGCCAGCAGCTTGGTGTACGGCGGAGTCACTGAAGCTTTCTTT,NA,TRBV5-1,NA,TRBJ1-1